This T cell receptor beta chain was sequenced in a study of T cells in Graves' hyperthyroidism and ophthalmopathy (dated by TCRdb to between 2017 and 2020). Turning to the overall study: Peripheral blood samples were taken at initial diagnosis, before any treatment was given. TCR V-J signatures able to tell the groups apart were searched for in a discovery cohort of 100 patients, of whom roughly 42 had Graves' ophthalmopathy and around 57 had stable Graves' hyperthyroidism. Prospective prediction of ophthalmopathy was tested in an independent validation cohort consisting of 18 to 20 hyperthyroidism patients and around 17 patients who later progressed to ophthalmopathy. The 100 or so discovery patients were randomly divided into training and test sets at a 7:3 ratio. In addition, the study compared T-cell repertoires in thyroid tissue and in blood from 6 or 7 Graves' hyperthyroidism patients. Following sampling, methimazole starting at 30 mg daily was given to hyperthyroidism patients, and high-dose intravenous methylprednisolone was given to ophthalmopathy patients. The paper reports TCR Vbeta CDR3 sequencing of some 140 peripheral blood samples: approximately 43 ophthalmopathy, roughly 74 hyperthyroidism and around 17 progressor patients.

The TCR beta CDR3 regions were amplified from RNA transcripts. A first-round RT-PCR of the TCR CDR3 used the HTBI primer set with the Qiagen OneStep RT-PCR kit. Libraries were constructed in a second round of multiplex PCR, after which size selection and purification were performed. The libraries were sequenced on an Illumina HiSeq2000 using paired-end 100 bp reads. The study's own analysis went as follows. SOAPnuke was used to process the raw data, with reads discarded if the reads contained adapters or uncalled bases, had a mean Phred below 15, or lacked an exact constant-primer or identifier match. High-quality paired reads were merged using COPE v1.2.5, and each unique nucleotide sequence was defined as a clonotype. Clonotypes were aligned to IMGT TRBV, TRBD and TRBJ reference segments using MiTCR v1.1. Only V-J combinations with frequency above 0.0001, covering 99.2% of repertoires, were analysed. A TCS score was defined as the ratio between F50 (clonal expansion) and ExV (chaos), using BLOSUM62-based TCRdist between CDR3 peptides within each V-J. Welch's t-statistics and random forest reduced around 520 V-J features to 13, which were used in a naive Bayes classifier (R e1071). TCRdb reworked the public reads: Q25 trimming with fastp, MiXCR clone assembly, productive beta chains retained. Each record represents a unique CDR3 protein, reported with the most common genes and DNA among its rows. Here the V and J calls rest on TCRdb's processing, not on the authors' analysis. The sample has 300,000 to 450,000 distinct CDR3 sequences on record, around a quarter of them singletons. The ten largest clones take up around four fifths of the sample.

Inclusive of the bounding cysteine and phenylalanine, the CDR3 is 17 residues long. Only the CDR3 DNA is retained, 51 bases long and in frame from the first base. Relative to germline, V is missing 8 bases and J is missing 2 bases, with 9 bases of the junction outside any gene match. Based on the germline V gene (reference sequence), the CDR1 and CDR2 sequences are LGHDT and YNNKEL. Overall results and qualifications from the work: In validation, the model predicted progression to ophthalmopathy a median of 6.5 months before onset, with over 55% sensitivity and 72.22% specificity. Most expanded thyroid clonotypes (frequency above 0.001) were also detected in blood, a finding suggesting that blood repertoires may reflect thyroid immune responses. Ophthalmopathy was separated from stable hyperthyroidism by a 13 V-J signature model, with just over 85% sensitivity and roughly 81% specificity obtained in cross-validation and 80%/75% obtained in testing. Sample size was not statistically predetermined, and investigators were not blinded to group allocation.

Graves' hyperthyroidism was defined as stable when no progression to ophthalmopathy occurred over 18 months of follow-up. Hyperthyroidism patients were newly diagnosed, had a disease duration of under 2 months, and were aged 18 to 65 years. The study excluded patients with uncontrolled infections, other autoimmune diseases, pregnancy or lactation. Clinical symptoms, serum thyroxine and TRAb, thyroid ultrasound, and orbital computed tomography formed the basis for the diagnoses. PBMCs were separated from roughly 10 ml of fresh peripheral blood using Ficoll-Paque density gradient centrifugation. Trizol reagent was used to extract total RNA, and RNA quality was then checked on an Agilent 2100 Bioanalyzer. This clonotype was seen many times. The antigen this receptor binds is unknown. The record has no base qualities; no much larger clone is one base away.

Source material: blood. This receptor was taken from a man aged 45-65 years with Graves' hyperthyroidism. The receptor chain draws on TRBV3-1 and TRBJ2-3; TRBD2 lines up with 14 middle nucleotides. The CDR3 amino acid sequence is: CASGSPGLAGVTDTQYF. The DNA sequence is TGTGCCAGCGGCTCACCGGGACTAGCGGGAGTCACAGATACGCAGTATTTT.